Each of the 20 T cell receptor beta chains below was sequenced from the same sample in a study of blood T cell repertoires in COVID-19. Clones were sequenced by immunoSEQ multiplex PCR, and TCRdb holds only the in-frame ones, with some missing. The sample has roughly 100,000 clones; roughly four fifths are singletons. The sample was peripheral blood. All receptors come from an elderly woman with active or convalescent COVID-19.

The chain joins TRBV2 to TRBJ1-6, with 7 bases aligning to TRBD1. Germline V gene data show CDR1 as SNHLY and CDR2 as FYNNEI. V lost 8 bases to trimming and J lost 8 bases; unmatched junction nucleotides: 12. This CDR3 region has 15 residues. DNA for the CDR3: TGTGCCAGCGTTGGGACAGTTAGAGGGCATTCACCCCTCCACTTT. Translated, it gives CASVGTVRGHSPLHF.

The chain carries TRBV27 and TRBJ2-3, with D possibly TRBD1 on 6 matching bases. Germline-derived CDR1 and CDR2 are MNHEY and SMNVEV (reference sequence). The ends were cut back, 4 bases at V and 1 base at J, with 9 bases in the middle. The CDR3 has 14 residues. CDR3 region: CASSSPGGTDTQYF. CDR3 nucleotides: TGTGCCAGCAGTTCCCCAGGGGGCACAGATACGCAGTATTTT.

CDR3 bases: TGTGCCAGCAGCTTATCCCGCGGCAGGAACACTGAAGCTTTCTTT. Amino acids: CASSLSRGRNTEAFF. V and J are TRBV7-3 and TRBJ1-1; D uncertain. The CDR3 is 15 amino acids. Germline V gives CDR1 SGHTA, CDR2 FQGTGA. The V and J ends lost 2 bases and 1 base respectively, with 11 bases between them. Using reference TRBV7-3 and TRBJ1-1 for the parts outside the CDR3, the full variable domain is GAGVSQTPSNKVTEKGKYVELRCDPISGHTALYWYRQSLGQGPEFLIYFQGTGAADDSGLPNDRFFAVRPEGSVSTLKIQRTERGDSAVYLCASSLSRGRNTEAFFGQGTRLTVV.

V and J are TRBV29-1 and TRBJ1-5; TRBD1 matches at 9 bases. Looked up from germline, CDR1 is SQVTM and CDR2 is ANQGSEA. V was clipped by 5 bases and J by 5 bases; unmatched bases: 4. The CDR3 loop spans 13 amino acids. The CDR3 sequence: CSVRDRAHQPQHF. CDR3 in DNA: TGCAGCGTTCGGGACAGGGCCCATCAGCCCCAGCATTTT.

The rearrangement uses TRBV6-1 and TRBJ1-1; maybe TRBD1 (5 bases). The V end lost 1 base, the J end lost 10 bases, and 10 bases lay between the germline ends. The germline V gene has CDR1 MNHNS and CDR2 SASEGT. The CDR3 spans 12 residues. The CDR3 is CASSEGRGRAFF. In DNA form, the CDR3 reads TGTGCCAGCAGTGAAGGTCGGGGGAGAGCTTTCTTT.

The chain recombines TRBV6-1 with TRBJ1-5; no clear D gene. CDR3 size: 15 residues. The germline V and J ends were trimmed by 0 bases and 3 bases, with 9 bases remaining between them. Per the germline V gene, CDR1 is MNHNS and CDR2 is SASEGT. The DNA for the CDR3 is TGTGCCAGCAGTGAAGCGAAAGAGTACAATCAGCCCCAGCATTTT. Translation gives CASSEAKEYNQPQHF.

The V gene is TRBV7-8, the J gene TRBJ1-2; the match to TRBD1 covers 8 bases. Trimming cost V 1 base and J 3 bases; bases outside gene matches: 1. CDR3 length: 14 amino acids. The germline gives CDR1 SGHVS, CDR2 FQNEAQ. CDR3 nucleotides: TGTGCCAGCAGCTTAGGACAGGGGCACTATGGCTACACCTTC. It codes for CASSLGQGHYGYTF.

The chain recombines TRBV28 with TRBJ1-2; perhaps TRBD1 as D (6 bases). Trimming shortened V by 7 bases and J by 2 bases, and 14 bases separated the two germline ends. The CDR3 extends over 14 amino acids. Germline V CDR1 and CDR2: MDHEN, SYDVKM. The CDR3 loop is CASTQGQGNYGYTF. The CDR3, as DNA: TGTGCCAGCACCCAGGGGCAGGGGAACTATGGCTACACCTTC.

This sequence joins TRBV28 and TRBJ2-7, with D possibly being TRBD2 (5 bases). The germline CDR1 and CDR2 sequences are MDHEN and SYDVKM. CDR3 length: 13 residues. CDR3 in DNA: TGTGCAAGCGAACGACCCCCGGGGTACGAGCAGTACTTC. Amino acids: CASERPPGYEQYF.

The chain has TRBV6-5 and TRBJ1-2; tentatively, D is TRBD1 (6 bases). Looked up from germline, CDR1 is MNHEY and CDR2 is SVGAGI. Trimming shortened V by 2 bases and J by 3 bases, and 16 bases separated the two germline ends. This CDR3 is built from 16 residues. In nucleotides, the CDR3 is TGTGCCAGCAGTTACAATCCGGTAGAGGGGGACTATGGCTACACCTTC. Encoded protein: CASSYNPVEGDYGYTF.

This clone was counted once. The genes are TRBV9 and TRBJ1-5; no clear D. Germline CDR1 is SGDLS and CDR2 is YYNGEE. V shed 3 bases and J shed 0 bases, with 7 bases lying between them. The CDR3 length is 14 residues. CDR3 nucleotides: TGTGCCAGCAGCGCGGACTATAGCAATCAGCCCCAGCATTTT. It codes for CASSADYSNQPQHF. Complete variable domain (other parts from reference TRBV9 and TRBJ1-5): DSGVTQTPKHLITATGQRVTLRCSPRSGDLSVYWYQQSLDQGLQFLIQYYNGEERAKGNILERFSAQQFPDLHSELNLSSLELGDSALYFCASSADYSNQPQHFGDGTRLSIL.

This rearrangement joins TRBV9 to TRBJ1-3; D possibly corresponds to TRBD1 (5 bases). Trimming cost V 3 bases and J 0 bases, with 10 bases left between them. Germline CDR1 SGDLS, CDR2 YYNGEE. The CDR3 runs 15 residues. The CDR3 is CASSATGDSGNTIYF. The CDR3 DNA reads as TGTGCCAGCAGCGCCACAGGAGACTCTGGAAACACCATATATTTT.

Only a few counts were recorded for this clone. The rearrangement joins TRBV5-1 to TRBJ2-1; a weak D match, TRBD1 (5 bases). CDR1 SGHRS and CDR2 YFSETQ come from the germline V gene. Trimming removed 4 bases from V and 3 bases from J, with 8 bases in between. This CDR3 contains 13 residues. In nucleotides, the CDR3 is TGCGCCAGCAGCCTCGACAGCTACAATGAGCAGTTCTTC. Translated: CASSLDSYNEQFF. The whole variable domain, filled in from reference TRBV5-1 and TRBJ2-1, reads KAGVTQTPRYLIKTRGQQVTLSCSPISGHRSVSWYQQTPGQGLQFLFEYFSETQRNKGNFPGRFSGRQFSNSRSEMNVSTLELGDSALYLCASSLDSYNEQFFGPGTRLTVL.

The gene calls are TRBV28 and TRBJ2-2; D is perhaps TRBD1 (6 bases). The V end was cut by 3 bases, the J end by 4 bases, with 12 bases between. Per germline, CDR1 MDHEN and CDR2 SYDVKM. This CDR3 has 15 residues. The CDR3 bases are TGTGCCAGCAGTTTGCATCAGGGGCCCACCGGGGAGCTGTTTTTT. As protein: CASSLHQGPTGELFF.

By share, this clone counts as medium-sized. V usage is TRBV6-5 and J usage is TRBJ2-7, with D tentatively TRBD1 (6 bases). Germline V gives CDR1 MNHEY, CDR2 SVGAGI. Trimming removed 2 bases from V and 0 bases from J, with 8 bases in between. The CDR3 is 14 residues long. The CDR3 DNA is TGTGCCAGCAGTTACGACAGGTTCTCCTACGAGCAGTACTTC. This codes for CASSYDRFSYEQYF.

The chain combines TRBV5-1 with TRBJ1-6; 7 bases are shared with TRBD1. After removal of 3 bases from V and 10 bases from J, the junction contained 10 bases not matched to a gene. The CDR3 spans 15 residues. Per the germline V gene, CDR1 is SGHRS and CDR2 is YFSETQ. CDR3 in DNA: TGCGCCAGCAGCTACAGAGACAGGGATTTATCACCCCTCCACTTT. This sequence encodes CASSYRDRDLSPLHF.

V is TRBV7-2 and J is TRBJ1-1, with 9 positions matching TRBD1. The CDR3 covers 14 residues. Germline V gives CDR1 SGHTA, CDR2 FQGNSA. V lost 5 bases and J lost 6; bases outside the gene matches: 7. The CDR3 bases are TGTGCCAGCAGCCTAGACGGGACAGGGTCTGAAGCTTTCTTT. Translating it yields CASSLDGTGSEAFF.

The chain joins TRBV29-1 to TRBJ1-2, with a tentative D call TRBD1 (6 bases). CDR3 size: 13 residues. CDR1 SQVTM and CDR2 ANQGSEA come from the germline V gene. Trimming pared 4 bases from V and 7 bases from J, leaving 16 bases between. CDR3 sequence: CSVGIGGQGGYTF. In DNA, the CDR3 is TGCAGCGTTGGAATCGGGGGGCAGGGTGGCTACACCTTC.

The chain carries TRBV28 and TRBJ2-3; 12 bases fit TRBD2. There are 19 residues in the CDR3. Germline CDR1 reads MDHEN; CDR2 reads SYDVKM. V was pared by 2 bases and J by 2 bases, with 11 bases of the junction left unmatched. The DNA for the CDR3 is TGTGCCAGCAGTTTACCCCTAGCGGGAGGGCCTTGGGACACAGATACGCAGTATTTT. Its translation is CASSLPLAGGPWDTDTQYF.

This clone was observed a handful of times. The rearrangement links TRBV28 to TRBJ2-7; 8 nucleotides match TRBD1. The junction had 7 bases not matched to a gene; V was cut back by 5 bases and J by 1 base. The CDR3 spans 15 residues. Germline V gene lookup returns CDR1 MDHEN and CDR2 SYDVKM. The chain's CDR3 is CASSRQGRSSYEQYF. The CDR3 nucleotides are TGTGCCAGCAGTAGACAGGGGAGGAGTTCCTACGAGCAGTACTTC.